Following are 18 T cell receptor beta chains from one sample sequenced in a study of radiotherapy plus CTLA-4 blockade in lung cancer. Assay: immunoSEQ multiplex PCR; the TCRdb copy retains only in-frame clones and omits some. The repertoire holds 90,000 to 130,000 clones, with about 80% as singletons. Source: peripheral blood, taken from a patient treated with radiotherapy plus ipilimumab. The receptors stem from a human donor with non-small cell lung cancer that progressed on radiotherapy plus ipilimumab. Some clones in this sample may be carry-over from other donors' samples.

As DNA, the CDR3 is TGTGCCAGCAGTTGGACAGGGAAGGATGGCTACACCTTC. Translating gives CASSWTGKDGYTF. This chain joins TRBV6-5 and TRBJ1-2; 8 nucleotides align to TRBD1. Trimming cost V 4 bases and J 6 bases; bases outside gene matches: 4. Germline CDR1 MNHEY, CDR2 SVGAGI. There are 13 residues in the CDR3.

The chain recombines TRBV6-6 with TRBJ2-1; D possibly matches TRBD1 or TRBD2 (5 bases each). The CDR3 totals 13 residues. Germline CDR1 MNHNY, CDR2 SVGAGI (reference sequence). V was shortened by 7 bases and J by 6 bases, with 13 bases between the two germline ends. The CDR3: CASIGANFNEQFF. The CDR3 coding sequence is TGTGCCAGCATCGGGGCTAATTTCAATGAGCAGTTCTTC.

This clone occurred once. The chain links TRBV11-2 to TRBJ1-1, with D perhaps TRBD1 (6 bases). The CDR3 contains 16 residues. The V end was cut by 4 bases, the J end by 0 bases, with 15 bases between. In germline, CDR1 is SGHAT, CDR2 FQNNGV. CDR3 amino acids: CASSSRGGTLNTEAFF. The DNA for the CDR3 is TGTGCCAGCAGCTCGAGGGGGGGGACTTTGAACACTGAAGCTTTCTTT.

The V and J genes are TRBV19 and TRBJ1-5; TRBD1 matches at 7 bases. The CDR3 runs 15 residues. J lost 1 base, V lost 6 bases, and 6 bases had no gene match. Germline V gives CDR1 LNHDA, CDR2 SQIVND (reference sequence). CDR3 bases: TGTGCCAGTAGCTACAGGGGACCGAGCAATCAGCCCCAGCATTTT. Translation: CASSYRGPSNQPQHF.

This chain links TRBV27 with TRBJ1-1, with D possibly matching TRBD1 (5 bases). Between the trimmed V and J ends, which lost 2 bases and 0 bases, there was a span of 28 bases. Germline V CDR1 and CDR2: MNHEY, SMNVEV (reference sequence). The CDR3 loop spans 21 amino acids. The CDR3 region is CASSLTPPRTQRVVMNTEAFF. The CDR3 nucleotides are TGTGCCAGCAGTTTAACCCCCCCAAGGACACAACGGGTCGTGATGAACACTGAAGCTTTCTTT.

The rearrangement joins TRBV19 to TRBJ2-1; a weak D match, TRBD1 (5 bases). CDR1 LNHDA and CDR2 SQIVND come from the germline V gene (reference sequence). V lost 1 base to trimming and J lost 3 bases, with 10 bases between them. The CDR3 loop spans 15 amino acids. This CDR3 reads CASSIAGYLYNEQFF. The DNA for the CDR3 is TGTGCCAGTAGTATAGCAGGGTATCTCTACAATGAGCAGTTCTTC.

The chain uses TRBV18 and TRBJ1-2, with 8 bases lining up with TRBD1. The CDR3 totals 15 residues. Germline values: CDR1 KGHSH, CDR2 LQKENI. V lost 2 bases to trimming and J lost 6 bases; unmatched junction nucleotides: 8. The CDR3 DNA reads TGTGCCAGCTCACCAACGGGACAGGAGGGGCATGGCTACACCTTC. This sequence encodes CASSPTGQEGHGYTF.

The chain is built from TRBV28 and TRBJ1-6; D ambiguous. The CDR3 is 12 amino acids. V gave up 6 bases and J gave up 8 bases, with 8 bases separating them. CDR1 is MDHEN, CDR2 SYDVKM, per germline. CDR3 loop: CASSSGYSPLHF. The CDR3 bases are TGTGCCAGCAGCTCCGGGTATTCACCCCTCCACTTT.

The rearrangement uses TRBV7-3 and TRBJ2-2; D uncertain. Between the trimmed V and J ends, which lost 5 bases and 1 base, there was a span of 11 bases. Germline V gene lookup returns CDR1 SGHTA and CDR2 FQGTGA. The CDR3 sequence is 15 residues long. In DNA form, the CDR3 reads TGTGCCAGCAGCCTGCTTAGGGAGAACACCGGGGAGCTGTTTTTT. Translating gives CASSLLRENTGELFF.

V usage is TRBV6-6 and J usage is TRBJ1-6; TRBD1 might be the D (5 bases). The CDR3 covers 15 residues. Trimming pared 6 bases from V and 1 base from J, leaving 10 bases between. Germline V gives CDR1 MNHNY, CDR2 SVGAGI (reference sequence). CDR3 bases: TGTGCCAGCAGACGAGACAGATCCTATAATTCACCCCTCCACTTT. This codes for CASRRDRSYNSPLHF.

V is TRBV11-2 and J is TRBJ1-3; 7 bases are shared with TRBD1. Germline CDR1 is SGHAT and CDR2 is FQNNGV. V was clipped by 5 bases and J by 4 bases; unmatched bases: 5. The CDR3 is 14 amino acids. The CDR3 here is CASSEYRGGNTIYF. The DNA for the CDR3 is TGTGCCAGCAGCGAATACAGGGGAGGAAACACCATATATTTT.

This chain connects TRBV23-1 to TRBJ2-1; D is unresolved. TRBV23-1 is noted as an ORF with a role that remains uncertain. The CDR3 is made up of 12 amino acids. V shed 6 bases and J shed 15 bases, with 18 bases lying between them. In DNA, the CDR3 is TGCGCCAGCAGGTCACCAGGTCGTTGTAGGTTCTTC. Translating gives CASRSPGRCRFF.

The chain recombines TRBV15 with TRBJ1-6, with 9 bases aligning to TRBD1. From germline, CDR1 is LNHNV and CDR2 YYDKDF (reference sequence). Trimming cost V 1 base and J 9 bases; bases outside gene matches: 4. The CDR3 has 15 residues. CDR3 bases: TGTGCCACCAGCAGAGCGGGGGACAGGGCTTCACCCCTCCACTTT. Encoded protein: CATSRAGDRASPLHF.

This clone was counted between two and nine times. This chain joins TRBV5-4 and TRBJ2-7; 10 bases line up with TRBD1. Germline V gives CDR1 SGHNT, CDR2 YYREEE (reference sequence). The CDR3 is made up of 16 amino acids. V lost 3 bases, J lost 4 bases, and 10 bases stayed unmatched. CDR3 sequence: CASSSSGGDRGYEQYF. CDR3 DNA sequence: TGTGCCAGCAGCTCATCGGGCGGGGACAGGGGTTACGAGCAGTACTTC.

This clone has more than one count but fewer than ten. This chain uses TRBV18 with TRBJ1-3, with TRBD1 matching over 9 bases. Germline V gene data show CDR1 as KGHSH and CDR2 as LQKENI. The trim removed 1 base at V and 2 bases at J, leaving 3 bases unmatched. The CDR3 loop spans 16 amino acids. The CDR3 DNA reads as TGTGCCAGCTCACCACTGGACAGGGGCACTGGAAACACCATATATTTT. The encoded protein is CASSPLDRGTGNTIYF.

This chain uses TRBV27 with TRBJ1-3; 10 bases fit TRBD1. Looked up from germline, CDR1 is MNHEY and CDR2 is SMNVEV (reference sequence). The CDR3 consists of 16 residues. V dropped 6 bases and J dropped 1; count of bases not matched to a gene: 6. The CDR3 coding sequence is TGTGCCAGCAGACTGACAGGGGGCGAGTCTGGAAACACCATATATTTT. Protein sequence: CASRLTGGESGNTIYF.

V usage is TRBV2 and J usage is TRBJ1-4, with D hard to call. Trimming took 5 bases from V and 7 from J, leaving 11 bases between them. The CDR3 loop spans 13 amino acids. Germline-derived CDR1 and CDR2 are SNHLY and FYNNEI. The CDR3 here is CASSPLPGEKLFF. CDR3 nucleotide sequence: TGTGCCAGCAGTCCCCTCCCAGGTGAAAAACTGTTTTTT.

V is TRBV15 and J is TRBJ2-7, with 8 bases fitting TRBD1. The V and J ends lost 5 bases and 4 bases, in that order; junction bases with no gene match: 7. The CDR3 is 14 residues long. The germline V gene encodes CDR1 LNHNV and CDR2 YYDKDF (reference sequence). The CDR3 sequence is CATSVDRGRYEQYF. CDR3 nucleotide sequence: TGTGCCACCAGCGTAGACAGGGGAAGATACGAGCAGTACTTC. Drawing the rest from reference TRBV15 and TRBJ2-7, the complete variable domain is DAMVIQNPRYQVTQFGKPVTLSCSQTLNHNVMYWYQQKSSQAPKLLFHYYDKDFNNEADTPDNFQSRRPNTSFCFLDIRSPGLGDTAMYLCATSVDRGRYEQYFGPGTRLTVT.